The entry below describes one TCR beta chain. Its antigen is unknown. This CDR3 contains 16 residues. Germline CDR1 reads SGHNT; CDR2 reads YYREEE (reference sequence). The trim removed 4 bases at V and 2 bases at J, leaving 8 bases unmatched. This entry belongs to a study of T cell responses to AZD1222 COVID-19 vaccine. Generated by immunoSEQ multiplex PCR, the TCRdb table keeps only in-frame clones and is missing some. The table records 150,000 to 200,000 clones, 75% to 90% of them present only once. Overall study results and limits: Epitopes outside B.1.351 and B.1.1.7 mutated regions reportedly drew nearly half of spike TCRs. Recipients of AZD1222 seropositive at baseline numbered only 6 or 7. Vaccine-associated CD4 TCRs spanned spike, dominant at 160-218 and 743-854. The donor cohort was predominantly white British with a female majority, and clonal diversity may have been underestimated.

The TCR sequence derives from an adult in good health. The material was peripheral blood, obtained on day 0 of AZD1222 vaccination. The chain combines TRBV5-4 with TRBJ1-3, with 8 bases aligning to TRBD1. The CDR3 nucleotides are TGTGCCAGCAGCGTCGACAGGGGAGCAACTGGAAACACCATATATTTT. Protein product: CASSVDRGATGNTIYF.